Below are 19 T cell receptor beta chains sequenced from a single sample in a study of radiotherapy plus CTLA-4 blockade in lung cancer. Sequencing was performed with immunoSEQ multiplex PCR; in TCRdb, only in-frame clones are kept and a portion is missing. The data hold about 39,000 clones, with more than 70% observed a single time. This material consisted of peripheral blood, taken from a patient treated with radiotherapy plus ipilimumab. The receptor source for this set is a human donor with non-small cell lung cancer that progressed on radiotherapy plus ipilimumab.

This clone was counted a few times. The chain has TRBV7-3 and TRBJ2-3; 9 bases align to TRBD1. Per germline, CDR1 SGHTA and CDR2 FQGTGA. The V segment lost 5 bases and the J segment 11 bases; nucleotides outside the gene matches: 8. The CDR3 extends over 13 amino acids. CDR3 coding DNA: TGTGCCAGCAGCCCCATCACAGGGGGCGTGCAGTATTTT. Translated: CASSPITGGVQYF.

The chain links TRBV2 to TRBJ1-1; tentatively, D is TRBD1 (6 bases). Germline V gene sequence: CDR1 SNHLY, CDR2 FYNNEI. V lost 4 bases and J 4 bases, leaving 10 bases between the germline ends. The CDR3 has 13 residues. CDR3 DNA sequence: TGTGCCAGCAGTGTTGGGGGCGGCACTGAAGCTTTCTTT. As protein: CASSVGGGTEAFF.

The chain carries TRBV2 and TRBJ2-2; TRBD1 aligns across 8 bases. V shed 6 bases, J shed 2 bases, and the junction held 2 bases outside the gene matches. The CDR3 has 14 residues. CDR1 is SNHLY and CDR2 is FYNNEI in the germline V gene. The CDR3 protein is CASRDRDNTGELFF. DNA of the CDR3: TGTGCCAGCAGGGACAGGGACAACACCGGGGAGCTGTTTTTT.

A note on this clone: The germline gene is not matched at one end of the junction; a read error may be the cause. The chain links TRBV7-7 to TRBJ2-7; 12 bases match TRBD1. The germline V gene has CDR1 SSHAT and CDR2 FNYEAQ (reference sequence). The CDR3 has 14 amino acids. The CDR3 DNA reads TGTGCTAGCAGCCAGGGACAGGGGGCTCACGAGCAGTACTTC. As protein: CASSQGQGAHEQYF.

V and J are TRBV7-3 and TRBJ2-2, with TRBD1 identical over 9 bases. The J segment lost 2 bases and the V segment lost 5 bases, leaving 3 bases of the junction unmatched. This CDR3 comprises 15 residues. Germline V lookup: CDR1 SGHTA, CDR2 FQGTGA. This chain's CDR3 is CASSRDRDNTGELFF. CDR3 nucleotide sequence: TGTGCCAGCAGCCGGGACAGGGACAACACCGGGGAGCTGTTTTTT.

The sample holds one count of this clone. V usage is TRBV15 and J usage is TRBJ2-7; a possible D gene is TRBD2 (6 bases). Germline V gives CDR1 LNHNV, CDR2 YYDKDF (reference sequence). The V end lost 5 bases, the J end lost 3 bases, and 11 bases lay between the germline ends. The CDR3 length is 13 residues. CDR3 sequence reads: CATSGTAVYEQYF. Written as DNA, the CDR3 is TGTGCCACCAGCGGGACTGCCGTCTACGAGCAGTACTTC.

The gene calls are TRBV4-3 and TRBJ2-4; the D gene is possibly TRBD2 (5 bases). Trimming shortened V by 4 bases and J by 0 bases, and 10 bases separated the two germline ends. Germline V gene sequence: CDR1 LGHNA, CDR2 YSLEER. The CDR3 consists of 15 residues. CDR3 region: CASSPGAEAKNIQYF. The CDR3 region has the DNA TGCGCCAGCAGCCCTGGAGCGGAAGCCAAAAACATTCAGTACTTC.

This chain uses TRBV6-5 with TRBJ1-1; D possibly corresponds to TRBD1 (5 bases). CDR1 and CDR2 from the germline V gene are MNHEY and SVGAGI. This CDR3 is 14 amino acids long. V shed 7 bases and J shed 5 bases, with 17 bases lying between them. The CDR3 nucleotides are TGTGCCAGCACCAACGGGGGGGGAGGGACTGAAGCTTTCTTT. Translated: CASTNGGGGTEAFF.

The chain combines TRBV7-9 with TRBJ2-7; 10 bases line up with TRBD2. This CDR3 region has 16 residues. CDR1 and CDR2 (germline): SEHNR, FQNEAQ (reference sequence). V shed 1 base and J 2 bases; nucleotides not matched to a gene: 5. The CDR3 loop reads CASSLGSGGLAYEQYF. DNA for the CDR3: TGTGCCAGCAGCTTAGGTAGCGGGGGGTTAGCCTACGAGCAGTACTTC.

Only a few counts were recorded for this clone. CDR3 sequence reads: CASRVGAGGAYNEQFF. The CDR3 DNA follows: TGTGCCAGTAGAGTTGGCGCAGGGGGCGCCTACAATGAGCAGTTCTTC. This chain connects TRBV19 to TRBJ2-1; 8 bases match TRBD1. The CDR3 extends over 16 amino acids. Per germline, CDR1 LNHDA and CDR2 SQIVND (reference sequence). V trimming: 6 bases; J trimming: 2 bases; junction bases outside the gene matches: 9. The whole variable domain, filled in from reference TRBV19 and TRBJ2-1, reads DGGITQSPKYLFRKEGQNVTLSCEQNLNHDAMYWYRQDPGQGLRLIYYSQIVNDFQKGDIAEGYSVSREKKESFPLTVTSAQKNPTAFYLCASRVGAGGAYNEQFFGPGTRLTVL.

The V gene is TRBV9, the J gene TRBJ2-3; D ambiguous. Trimming removed 4 bases from V and 5 bases from J, with 11 bases in between. The CDR3 totals 13 residues. Germline V CDR1 and CDR2: SGDLS, YYNGEE. For the CDR3, the DNA is TGTGCCAGCAGCCCAGGCCCTGGAGATACGCAGTATTTT. The encoded protein is CASSPGPGDTQYF.

The sample holds a few counts of this clone. This rearrangement joins TRBV4-2 to TRBJ2-7, with 9 bases fitting TRBD1. The J segment lost 2 bases and the V segment lost 2 bases, leaving 13 bases of the junction unmatched. From germline, CDR1 is LGHNA and CDR2 YNFKEQ. CDR3 size: 18 residues. In DNA, the CDR3 is TGTGCCAGCAGCCAAATAAAACCCGGGACAGGGCCACCCTACGAGCAGTACTTC. This sequence encodes CASSQIKPGTGPPYEQYF.

This clone is a singleton in its sample. The rearrangement joins TRBV15 to TRBJ1-2; possibly TRBD1 for D (5 bases). The V gene lost 0 bases and the J gene lost 7 bases, with 12 bases spanning the gap. The length of the CDR3 is 14 residues. The germline V gene has CDR1 LNHNV and CDR2 YYDKDF (reference sequence). CDR3: CATSRESGGIGYTF. CDR3 sequence (DNA): TGTGCCACCAGCAGAGAATCGGGGGGTATTGGCTACACCTTC.

This sequence joins TRBV6-1 and TRBJ2-7; perhaps TRBD1 as D (6 bases). The V gene lost 0 bases and the J gene lost 1 base, with 10 bases spanning the gap. The CDR3 is made up of 15 amino acids. Per the germline V gene, CDR1 is MNHNS and CDR2 is SASEGT. The CDR3 region is CASSEAGTPSYEQYF. The CDR3 DNA follows: TGTGCCAGCAGTGAAGCCGGGACACCATCCTACGAGCAGTACTTC.

The V gene is TRBV7-8, the J gene TRBJ1-2; tentative D call: TRBD1 (6 bases). This CDR3 spans 16 amino acids. Germline CDR1 and CDR2: SGHVS and FQNEAQ. Trimming left V 1 base short and J 0 bases short, with 12 bases between. In nucleotides, the CDR3 is TGTGCCAGCAGCTTAGTACCGGACAGCGCTAACTATGGCTACACCTTC. Translating gives CASSLVPDSANYGYTF.

This clone was picked up a small number of times. The rearrangement uses TRBV10-3 and TRBJ2-7; 7 bases are a match to TRBD2. Unmatched junction bases numbered 4, after V lost 3 bases and J lost 5 bases. Germline-derived CDR1 and CDR2 are ENHRY and SYGVKD. This CDR3 is built from 13 residues. Here the CDR3 reads CAISDWRGNEQYF. The CDR3 coding sequence is TGTGCCATCAGTGACTGGCGGGGGAACGAGCAGTACTTC.

This chain links TRBV19 with TRBJ1-2; tentatively, D is TRBD1 (5 bases). The V gene's germline CDR1 is LNHDA and CDR2 SQIVND (reference sequence). The CDR3 has 14 residues. V lost 0 bases to trimming and J lost 7 bases, with 12 bases between them. For the CDR3, the DNA is TGTGCCAGTAGTATAGATCGTGGGACTGGTGGCTACACCTTC. It yields the protein CASSIDRGTGGYTF.

DNA of the CDR3: TGTGCCAGCAGCGTCACAGGGGGTGGACACGAGCAGTACTTC. It specifies CASSVTGGGHEQYF. J is TRBJ2-7 and V is TRBV9, with 8 nucleotides matching TRBD1. The CDR3 is made up of 14 amino acids. Germline CDR1 and CDR2: SGDLS and YYNGEE. V lost 2 bases to trimming and J lost 5 bases; unmatched junction nucleotides: 6.

This clone was observed a handful of times. J is TRBJ2-2 and V is TRBV5-1, with 7 positions matching TRBD1. This CDR3 has 14 amino acids. CDR1 SGHRS and CDR2 YFSETQ come from the germline V gene. J was trimmed by 7 bases and V by 4 bases; bases with no gene match: 7. CDR3 protein: CASSDTGANGELFF. CDR3 DNA: TGCGCCAGCAGCGATACAGGGGCGAACGGGGAGCTGTTTTTT.